The rows below give T cell receptor beta chains drawn from one sample of a study of radiotherapy plus CTLA-4 blockade in lung cancer. Libraries were prepared by immunoSEQ multiplex PCR; TCRdb keeps only in-frame clonotypes and omits some of them. The table includes around 99,000 clones, just over 85% detected once. The source material was peripheral blood, sampled from a patient treated with radiotherapy plus ipilimumab. Receptor source: a human donor with non-small cell lung cancer that progressed on radiotherapy plus ipilimumab. Each CDR3 is given with its conserved first and last residue. D genes are given only for firm matches. The size field is filled for only some rows; it gives once, few, many or a size class.

d_call: NA; clone_size: NA; j_call: TRBJ1-4; v_call: TRBV14; cdr3_aa: CASSPWGTNEKLFF; cdr3_nt: TGTGCCAGCAGCCCCTGGGGGACTAATGAAAAACTGTTTTTT
d_call: NA; clone_size: NA; j_call: TRBJ1-3; v_call: TRBV11-2; cdr3_aa: CASSFQDSGNTIYF; cdr3_nt: TGTGCCAGCAGCTTTCAGGATTCTGGAAACACCATATATTTT
d_call: NA; clone_size: NA; j_call: TRBJ1-5; v_call: TRBV4-1; cdr3_aa: CASSQDLGQPQHF; cdr3_nt: TGCGCCAGCAGCCAAGACCTCGGTCAGCCCCAGCATTTT
d_call: TRBD2; clone_size: NA; j_call: TRBJ2-7; v_call: TRBV5-1; cdr3_aa: CASSLNPLAGVDEQYF; cdr3_nt: TGCGCCAGCAGCTTGAACCCCCTAGCGGGAGTAGACGAGCAGTACTTC
d_call: TRBD2; clone_size: NA; j_call: TRBJ2-5; v_call: TRBV2; cdr3_aa: CASRVAGGRQETQYF; cdr3_nt: TGTGCCAGCAGGGTAGCGGGAGGGAGACAAGAGACCCAGTACTTC
d_call: NA; clone_size: NA; j_call: TRBJ1-2; v_call: TRBV9; cdr3_aa: CASSYRPVGNYGYTF; cdr3_nt: TGTGCCAGCAGCTACCGACCGGTAGGGAACTATGGCTACACCTTC
d_call: NA; clone_size: NA; j_call: TRBJ1-2; v_call: TRBV25-1; cdr3_aa: CASSETWSGYTF; cdr3_nt: TGTGCCAGCAGTGAAACCTGGTCCGGCTACACCTTC
d_call: NA; clone_size: NA; j_call: TRBJ1-1; v_call: TRBV5-1; cdr3_aa: CASSRDRSAEAFF; cdr3_nt: TGCGCCAGCAGCCGCGACCGCTCCGCTGAAGCTTTCTTT
d_call: TRBD2; clone_size: once; j_call: TRBJ2-7; v_call: TRBV11-3; cdr3_aa: CASSPSSGTYEQYF; cdr3_nt: TGTGCCAGCAGCCCCTCTAGCGGGACCTACGAGCAGTACTTC
d_call: TRBD1; clone_size: few; j_call: TRBJ1-3; v_call: TRBV18; cdr3_aa: CASSSLGTVTGSGNTIYF; cdr3_nt: TGTGCCAGCTCATCGTTAGGGACAGTGACTGGATCGGGAAACACCATATATTTT
d_call: TRBD1; clone_size: NA; j_call: TRBJ2-5; v_call: TRBV18; cdr3_aa: CASSPGQKQETQYF; cdr3_nt: TGTGCCAGCTCGCCGGGACAGAAACAAGAGACCCAGTACTTC
d_call: NA; clone_size: NA; j_call: TRBJ2-7; v_call: TRBV11-2; cdr3_aa: CASSLEGYEQYF; cdr3_nt: TGTGCCAGCAGCTTAGAGGGCTACGAGCAGTACTTC
d_call: NA; clone_size: NA; j_call: TRBJ1-1; v_call: TRBV19; cdr3_aa: CASSMLRGAEAFF; cdr3_nt: TGTGCCAGTAGTATGCTAAGGGGCGCTGAAGCTTTCTTT
d_call: TRBD2; clone_size: NA; j_call: TRBJ2-2; v_call: TRBV2; cdr3_aa: CASTRTSGPTGELFF; cdr3_nt: TGTGCCAGTACCCGGACTAGCGGTCCCACCGGGGAGCTGTTTTTT
d_call: NA; clone_size: NA; j_call: TRBJ2-7; v_call: TRBV23-1; cdr3_aa: CATPWGTGKHEQYF; cdr3_nt: TGCGCCACCCCGTGGGGAACAGGGAAGCACGAGCAGTACTTC
d_call: TRBD1; clone_size: once; j_call: TRBJ2-1; v_call: TRBV29-1; cdr3_aa: CSVVAQGAYNEQFF; cdr3_nt: TGCAGCGTTGTGGCCCAGGGGGCCTACAATGAGCAGTTCTTC
d_call: TRBD1; clone_size: NA; j_call: TRBJ2-2; v_call: TRBV30; cdr3_aa: CAWSVYFPLRDRGGKTGELFF; cdr3_nt: TGTGCCTGGAGTGTATATTTTCCACTCCGGGACAGGGGGGGAAAAACCGGGGAGCTGTTTTTT
d_call: TRBD1; clone_size: NA; j_call: TRBJ1-5; v_call: TRBV16; cdr3_aa: CASSQQGARRFNQPQHF; cdr3_nt: TGTGCCAGCAGTCAACAGGGGGCGCGGAGATTCAATCAGCCCCAGCATTTT
d_call: NA; clone_size: NA; j_call: TRBJ2-2; v_call: TRBV5-5; cdr3_aa: CASSSGFGELFF; cdr3_nt: TGTGCCAGCAGCTCAGGGTTCGGGGAGCTGTTTTTT
d_call: NA; clone_size: few; j_call: TRBJ2-3; v_call: TRBV21-1; cdr3_aa: CASSPRRTSGGTDTQYF; cdr3_nt: TGTGCCAGCAGCCCCAGAAGGACTAGCGGAGGGACAGATACGCAGTATTTT
d_call: TRBD2; clone_size: NA; j_call: TRBJ2-2; v_call: TRBV7-3; cdr3_aa: CASSLVSSGTSGELFF; cdr3_nt: TGTGCCAGCAGCTTAGTGTCTAGCGGGACATCCGGGGAGCTGTTTTTT
d_call: TRBD2; clone_size: NA; j_call: TRBJ2-7; v_call: TRBV5-4; cdr3_aa: CASSDRTSSYEQYF; cdr3_nt: TGTGCCAGCAGCGATAGGACTAGCAGCTACGAGCAGTACTTC
d_call: TRBD2; clone_size: NA; j_call: TRBJ2-3; v_call: TRBV9; cdr3_aa: CASSVFGGGRANTQYF; cdr3_nt: TGTGCCAGCAGCGTATTTGGAGGTGGGAGGGCGAATACGCAGTATTTT
d_call: NA; clone_size: NA; j_call: TRBJ2-1; v_call: TRBV7-8; cdr3_aa: CASSLALGAEPNNEQFF; cdr3_nt: TGTGCCAGCAGCTTAGCGCTTGGGGCGGAGCCCAACAATGAGCAGTTCTTC
d_call: TRBD2; clone_size: NA; j_call: TRBJ2-1; v_call: TRBV2; cdr3_aa: CAGGEVYEQFF; cdr3_nt: TGTGCCGGGGGGGAAGTGTATGAGCAGTTCTTC
d_call: NA; clone_size: few; j_call: TRBJ2-7; v_call: TRBV5-8; cdr3_aa: CASSLDGWGEQYF; cdr3_nt: TGTGCCAGCAGCTTGGACGGGTGGGGAGAGCAGTACTTC
d_call: NA; clone_size: NA; j_call: TRBJ1-5; v_call: TRBV6-1; cdr3_aa: CASREALSNQPQHF; cdr3_nt: TGTGCCAGCAGGGAAGCACTTAGCAATCAGCCCCAGCATTTT
d_call: NA; clone_size: NA; j_call: TRBJ2-4; v_call: TRBV20-1; cdr3_aa: CSASLVGEQYF; cdr3_nt: TGCAGTGCTAGTTTAGTGGGCGAACAGTACTTC
d_call: TRBD1; clone_size: few; j_call: TRBJ1-2; v_call: TRBV14; cdr3_aa: CASSQVPGTGWAGYTF; cdr3_nt: TGTGCCAGCAGCCAAGTCCCAGGGACAGGGTGGGCTGGCTACACCTTC
d_call: NA; clone_size: NA; j_call: TRBJ2-5; v_call: TRBV27; cdr3_aa: CATLGGGGEETQYF; cdr3_nt: TGTGCCACCTTAGGAGGGGGAGGGGAAGAGACCCAGTACTTC
d_call: NA; clone_size: NA; j_call: TRBJ2-1; v_call: TRBV5-6; cdr3_aa: CASQDRFNEQFF; cdr3_nt: TGTGCCAGTCAAGACAGGTTCAATGAGCAGTTCTTC
d_call: TRBD2; clone_size: NA; j_call: TRBJ2-1; v_call: TRBV5-1; cdr3_aa: CASSPTSGSLYEQFF; cdr3_nt: TGCGCCAGCAGCCCAACTAGCGGGAGTCTGTATGAGCAGTTCTTC
d_call: NA; clone_size: NA; j_call: TRBJ1-5; v_call: TRBV21-1; cdr3_aa: CASPKGPDNQPQHF; cdr3_nt: TGTGCCAGCCCCAAAGGACCGGACAATCAGCCCCAGCATTTT
d_call: NA; clone_size: NA; j_call: TRBJ1-2; v_call: TRBV6-6; cdr3_aa: CASRPQDGYTF; cdr3_nt: TGTGCCAGCAGGCCACAGGATGGCTACACCTTC
d_call: TRBD2; clone_size: NA; j_call: TRBJ2-7; v_call: TRBV11-2; cdr3_aa: CASSPGTSGRAGEQYF; cdr3_nt: TGTGCCAGCAGCCCCGGGACTAGCGGGAGGGCGGGGGAGCAGTACTTC
d_call: NA; clone_size: NA; j_call: TRBJ2-5; v_call: TRBV9; cdr3_aa: CASSAHLRQETQYF; cdr3_nt: TGTGCCAGCAGCGCCCACTTACGACAAGAGACCCAGTACTTC
d_call: NA; clone_size: NA; j_call: TRBJ1-3; v_call: TRBV27; cdr3_aa: CASRPTNSGNTIYF; cdr3_nt: TGTGCCAGCAGGCCAACAAACTCTGGAAACACCATATATTTT
d_call: NA; clone_size: NA; j_call: TRBJ2-3; v_call: TRBV4-1; cdr3_aa: CASSHPGRQVRLGDTQYF; cdr3_nt: TGCGCCAGCAGCCACCCTGGGCGACAGGTAAGATTGGGAGATACGCAGTATTTT
d_call: NA; clone_size: NA; j_call: TRBJ2-2; v_call: TRBV4-1; cdr3_aa: CASSQDSGERKGNTGELFF; cdr3_nt: TGCGCCAGCAGCCAAGATTCTGGGGAGCGTAAGGGGAACACCGGGGAGCTGTTTTTT
d_call: NA; clone_size: NA; j_call: TRBJ2-1; v_call: TRBV19; cdr3_aa: CASSIVHYNEQFF; cdr3_nt: TGTGCCAGTAGTATTGTCCACTACAATGAGCAGTTCTTC
d_call: NA; clone_size: NA; j_call: TRBJ1-1; v_call: TRBV15; cdr3_aa: CATSGAGLDTEAFF; cdr3_nt: TGTGCCACCAGCGGAGCCGGTCTTGACACTGAAGCTTTCTTT
d_call: NA; clone_size: NA; j_call: TRBJ2-2; v_call: TRBV15; cdr3_aa: CATSRASTGELFF; cdr3_nt: TGTGCCACCAGCAGAGCTAGCACCGGGGAGCTGTTTTTT
d_call: NA; clone_size: NA; j_call: TRBJ1-4; v_call: TRBV4-1; cdr3_aa: CASSQVGSNNEKLFF; cdr3_nt: TGCGCCAGCAGCCAAGTAGGAAGTAATAATGAAAAACTGTTTTTT
d_call: TRBD1; clone_size: NA; j_call: TRBJ2-3; v_call: TRBV5-1; cdr3_aa: CASSPLTGGTDTQYF; cdr3_nt: TGCGCCAGCAGCCCCCTGACAGGGGGGACAGATACGCAGTATTTT
d_call: NA; clone_size: few; j_call: TRBJ2-1; v_call: TRBV25-1; cdr3_aa: CASSEGQLEQFF; cdr3_nt: TGTGCCAGCAGTGAAGGCCAGCTTGAGCAGTTCTTC
d_call: NA; clone_size: NA; j_call: TRBJ1-2; v_call: TRBV7-9; cdr3_aa: CASSTPRLGNYGYTF; cdr3_nt: TGTGCCAGCAGCACCCCTCGACTGGGTAACTATGGCTACACCTTC
d_call: TRBD2; clone_size: once; j_call: TRBJ2-1; v_call: TRBV29-1; cdr3_aa: CSVGTSGRVEQFF; cdr3_nt: TGCAGCGTCGGGACTAGCGGGAGGGTTGAGCAGTTCTTC
d_call: NA; clone_size: NA; j_call: TRBJ2-1; v_call: TRBV2; cdr3_aa: CASSGQNYNEQFF; cdr3_nt: TGTGCCAGCAGTGGACAGAACTACAATGAGCAGTTCTTC
d_call: NA; clone_size: NA; j_call: TRBJ1-2; v_call: TRBV2; cdr3_aa: CASSEATLRRPANYGYTF; cdr3_nt: TGTGCCAGCAGTGAAGCGACACTTAGACGGCCGGCTAACTATGGCTACACCTTC
d_call: NA; clone_size: NA; j_call: TRBJ1-2; v_call: TRBV6-5; cdr3_aa: CASSSSGSPSRGYTF; cdr3_nt: TGTGCCAGCAGTTCCAGCGGCAGCCCCTCGCGCGGCTACACCTTC
d_call: TRBD2; clone_size: NA; j_call: TRBJ2-7; v_call: TRBV19; cdr3_aa: CASSITAGGAYEQYF; cdr3_nt: TGTGCCAGTAGTATTACTGCGGGAGGTGCTTACGAGCAGTACTTC
d_call: TRBD2; clone_size: NA; j_call: TRBJ2-1; v_call: TRBV2; cdr3_aa: CARRGLAEGEQFF; cdr3_nt: TGTGCCCGGAGGGGACTAGCCGAAGGTGAGCAGTTCTTC
d_call: NA; clone_size: NA; j_call: TRBJ2-7; v_call: TRBV4-1; cdr3_aa: CASSQDPAAQAYEQYF; cdr3_nt: TGCGCCAGCAGCCAAGATCCGGCTGCACAGGCCTACGAGCAGTACTTC
d_call: NA; clone_size: NA; j_call: TRBJ1-4; v_call: TRBV30; cdr3_aa: CACSGVASISQYEKLFF; cdr3_nt: TGTGCCTGCTCAGGGGTGGCCTCAATCTCCCAGTATGAAAAACTGTTTTTT
d_call: TRBD2; clone_size: once; j_call: TRBJ2-1; v_call: TRBV27; cdr3_aa: CASTRAGGEYNEQFF; cdr3_nt: TGTGCCAGCACTCGAGCGGGAGGGGAGTACAATGAGCAGTTCTTC
d_call: NA; clone_size: NA; j_call: TRBJ1-3; v_call: TRBV7-8; cdr3_aa: CASSPRGNTIYF; cdr3_nt: TGTGCCAGCAGCCCTAGGGGAAACACCATATATTTT
d_call: TRBD2; clone_size: NA; j_call: TRBJ2-1; v_call: TRBV30; cdr3_aa: CAWTGRREGQQFF; cdr3_nt: TGTGCCTGGACTGGACGGCGGGAGGGTCAGCAGTTCTTC
d_call: TRBD2; clone_size: once; j_call: TRBJ2-1; v_call: TRBV10-2; cdr3_aa: CASKNLAGSYNEQFF; cdr3_nt: TGCGCCAGCAAGAATCTAGCGGGGTCCTACAATGAGCAGTTCTTC
d_call: TRBD2; clone_size: NA; j_call: TRBJ2-7; v_call: TRBV5-1; cdr3_aa: CASSLEASGSRYEQYF; cdr3_nt: TGCGCCAGCAGCTTGGAGGCTAGCGGGAGTCGCTACGAGCAGTACTTC
d_call: NA; clone_size: NA; j_call: TRBJ1-4; v_call: TRBV7-9; cdr3_aa: CASSLTENEKLFF; cdr3_nt: TGTGCCAGCAGCTTGACCGAGAATGAAAAACTGTTTTTT